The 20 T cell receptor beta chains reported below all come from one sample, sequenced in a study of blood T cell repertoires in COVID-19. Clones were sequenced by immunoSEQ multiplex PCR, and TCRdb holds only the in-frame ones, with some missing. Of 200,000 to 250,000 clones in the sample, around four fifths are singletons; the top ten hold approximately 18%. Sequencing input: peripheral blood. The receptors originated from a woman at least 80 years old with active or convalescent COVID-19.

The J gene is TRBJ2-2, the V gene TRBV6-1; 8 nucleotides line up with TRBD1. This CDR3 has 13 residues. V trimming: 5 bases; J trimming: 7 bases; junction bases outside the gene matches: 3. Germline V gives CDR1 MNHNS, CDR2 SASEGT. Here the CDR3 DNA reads TGTGCCAGCAGTAAGACAGGGGACGGGGAGCTGTTTTTT. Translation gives CASSKTGDGELFF.

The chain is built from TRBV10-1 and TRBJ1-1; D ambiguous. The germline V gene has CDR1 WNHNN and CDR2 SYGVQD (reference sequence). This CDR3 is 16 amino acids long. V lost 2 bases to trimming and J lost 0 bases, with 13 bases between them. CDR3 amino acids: CASSEEEGHLNTEAFF. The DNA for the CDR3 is TGCGCCAGCAGTGAGGAAGAGGGCCATTTGAACACTGAAGCTTTCTTT.

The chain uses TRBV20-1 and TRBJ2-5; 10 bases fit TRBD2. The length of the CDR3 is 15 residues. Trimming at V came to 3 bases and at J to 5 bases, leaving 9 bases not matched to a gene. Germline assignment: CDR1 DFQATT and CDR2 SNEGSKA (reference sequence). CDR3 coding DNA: TGCAGTGCTAGTTCGTCTAGCGGGAGCAGGGAGACCCAGTACTTC. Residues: CSASSSSGSRETQYF.

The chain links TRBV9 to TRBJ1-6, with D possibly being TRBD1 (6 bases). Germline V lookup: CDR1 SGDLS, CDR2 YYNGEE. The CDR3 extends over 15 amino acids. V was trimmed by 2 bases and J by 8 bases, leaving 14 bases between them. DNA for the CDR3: TGTGCCAGCAGCGTTGGACAGAGGACCGATTCACCCCTCCACTTT. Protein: CASSVGQRTDSPLHF.

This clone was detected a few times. The CDR3 DNA follows: TGTGCCACCAGCAGAGACAACTCTGGGGCCAACGTCCTGACTTTC. Amino acids: CATSRDNSGANVLTF. J is TRBJ2-6 and V is TRBV15, with D hard to call. Trimming left V 0 bases short and J 0 bases short, with 3 bases between. CDR3 size: 15 residues. Germline V lookup: CDR1 LNHNV, CDR2 YYDKDF (reference sequence). The complete variable domain, with remaining parts taken from reference TRBV15 and TRBJ2-6, reads DAMVIQNPRYQVTQFGKPVTLSCSQTLNHNVMYWYQQKSSQAPKLLFHYYDKDFNNEADTPDNFQSRRPNTSFCFLDIRSPGLGDTAMYLCATSRDNSGANVLTFGAGSRLTVL.

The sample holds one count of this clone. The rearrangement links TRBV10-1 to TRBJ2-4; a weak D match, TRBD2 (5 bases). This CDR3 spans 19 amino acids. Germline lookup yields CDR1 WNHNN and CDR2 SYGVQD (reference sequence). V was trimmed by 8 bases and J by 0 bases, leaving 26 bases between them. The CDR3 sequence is CASYGTHRPRDIAKNIQYF. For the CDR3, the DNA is TGCGCCAGCTATGGAACTCACCGACCGAGGGATATAGCCAAAAACATTCAGTACTTC.

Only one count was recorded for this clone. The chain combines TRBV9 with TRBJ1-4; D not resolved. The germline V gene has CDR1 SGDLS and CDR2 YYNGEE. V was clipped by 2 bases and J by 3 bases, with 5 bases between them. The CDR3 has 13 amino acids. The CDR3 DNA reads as TGTGCCAGCAGCGTGAGCTCTAATGAAAAACTGTTTTTT. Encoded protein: CASSVSSNEKLFF.

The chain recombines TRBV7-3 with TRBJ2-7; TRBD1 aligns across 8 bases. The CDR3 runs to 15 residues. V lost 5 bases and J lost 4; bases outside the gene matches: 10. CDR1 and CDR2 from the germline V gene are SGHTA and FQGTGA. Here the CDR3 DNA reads TGTGCCAGCAGCCCAGGGGCAGGGGGCTGGTACGAGCAGTACTTC. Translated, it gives CASSPGAGGWYEQYF.

For the CDR3, the DNA is TGTGCCAGCAGCTCCGGGACTGTACTAATGGAGCAGTACTTC. Translated, it gives CASSSGTVLMEQYF. The chain employs TRBV7-2 and TRBJ2-7, with D possibly TRBD2 on 6 matching bases. Trimming took 4 bases from V and 7 from J, leaving 17 bases between them. Germline CDR1 and CDR2: SGHTA and FQGNSA. The CDR3 contains 14 residues.

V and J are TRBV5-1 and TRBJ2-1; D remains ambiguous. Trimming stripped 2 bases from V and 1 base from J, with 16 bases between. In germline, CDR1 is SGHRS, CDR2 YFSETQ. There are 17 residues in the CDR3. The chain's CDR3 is CASSFDVLSSSYNEQFF. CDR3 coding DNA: TGCGCCAGCAGCTTTGATGTCCTTTCCAGTTCCTACAATGAGCAGTTCTTC.

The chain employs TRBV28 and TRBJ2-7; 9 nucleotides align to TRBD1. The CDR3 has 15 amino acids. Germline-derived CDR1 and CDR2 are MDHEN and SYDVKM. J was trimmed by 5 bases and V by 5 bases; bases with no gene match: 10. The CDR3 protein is CASSPGTGNTDEQYF. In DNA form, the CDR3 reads TGTGCCAGCAGTCCGGGGACAGGGAATACTGACGAGCAGTACTTC.

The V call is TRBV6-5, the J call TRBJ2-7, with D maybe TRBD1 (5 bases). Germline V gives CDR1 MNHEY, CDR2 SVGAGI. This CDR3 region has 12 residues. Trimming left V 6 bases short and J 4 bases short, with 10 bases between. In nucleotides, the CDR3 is TGTGCCAGCAGCTTAGGACAATACGAGCAGTACTTC. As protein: CASSLGQYEQYF.

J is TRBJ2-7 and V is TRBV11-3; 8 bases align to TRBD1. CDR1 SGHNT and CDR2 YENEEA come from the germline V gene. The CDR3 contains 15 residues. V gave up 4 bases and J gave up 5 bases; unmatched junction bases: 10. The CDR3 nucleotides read TGTGCCAGCAGCTCAAGCAGACAGGGGTGGAACGAGCAGTACTTC. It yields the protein CASSSSRQGWNEQYF.

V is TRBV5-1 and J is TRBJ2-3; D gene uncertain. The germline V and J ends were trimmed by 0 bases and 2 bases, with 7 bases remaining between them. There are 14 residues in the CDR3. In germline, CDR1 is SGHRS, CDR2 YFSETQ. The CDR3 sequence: CASSLGTDTDTQYF. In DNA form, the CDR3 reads TGCGCCAGCAGCTTGGGAACAGACACAGATACGCAGTATTTT.

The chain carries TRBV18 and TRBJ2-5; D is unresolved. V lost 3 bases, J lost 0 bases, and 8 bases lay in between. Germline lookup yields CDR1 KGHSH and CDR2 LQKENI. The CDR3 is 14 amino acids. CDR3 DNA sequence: TGTGCCAGCTCACCGTACGGAGACCAAGAGACCCAGTACTTC. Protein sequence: CASSPYGDQETQYF.

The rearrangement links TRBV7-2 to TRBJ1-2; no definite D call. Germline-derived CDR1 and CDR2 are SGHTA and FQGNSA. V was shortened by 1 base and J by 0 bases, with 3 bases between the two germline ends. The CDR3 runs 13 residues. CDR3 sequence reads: CASSLGANYGYTF. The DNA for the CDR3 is TGTGCCAGCAGCTTAGGAGCTAACTATGGCTACACCTTC.

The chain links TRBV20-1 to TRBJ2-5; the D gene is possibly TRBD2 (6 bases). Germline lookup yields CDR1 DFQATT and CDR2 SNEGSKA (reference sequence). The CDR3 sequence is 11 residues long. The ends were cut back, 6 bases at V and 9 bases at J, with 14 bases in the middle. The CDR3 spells CSAGDLAAQYF. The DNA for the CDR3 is TGCAGTGCGGGTGATTTAGCGGCCCAGTACTTC.

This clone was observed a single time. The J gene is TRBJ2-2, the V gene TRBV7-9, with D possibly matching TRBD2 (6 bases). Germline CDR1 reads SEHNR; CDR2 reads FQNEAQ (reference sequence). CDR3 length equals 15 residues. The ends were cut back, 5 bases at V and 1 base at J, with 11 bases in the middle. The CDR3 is CASSLSGKNTGELFF. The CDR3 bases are TGTGCCAGCAGCCTTAGCGGAAAGAACACCGGGGAGCTGTTTTTT.

The CDR3 DNA reads TGTGCCAGCAGTTCACAGGGGAGAAGGTCTCAAGGCTACACCTTC. Protein product: CASSSQGRRSQGYTF. V and J are TRBV28 and TRBJ1-2; TRBD1 matches at 7 bases. Germline V gene lookup returns CDR1 MDHEN and CDR2 SYDVKM. The CDR3 has 15 residues. V was pared by 4 bases and J by 8 bases, with 13 bases of the junction left unmatched.

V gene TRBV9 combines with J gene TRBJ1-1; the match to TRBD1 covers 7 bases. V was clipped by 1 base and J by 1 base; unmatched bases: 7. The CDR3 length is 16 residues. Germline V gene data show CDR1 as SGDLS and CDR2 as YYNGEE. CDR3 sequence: CASSVNTGVANTEAFF. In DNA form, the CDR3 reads TGTGCCAGCAGCGTAAATACAGGGGTTGCGAACACTGAAGCTTTCTTT.